This T cell receptor (beta chain) is from a study of T-cell reconstitution after alpha-beta-depleted transplantation in children. With regard to this clonotype: Its target is not known.

Study findings and constraints: Surviving recipient T cells and thymic progenitors underlay high day-60 TCRbeta diversity in some patients. At one year after transplant, newly produced T cells mostly accounted for T-cell counts and diversity. In patients about two months after transplant, alpha-beta T cells reportedly arose from several hundred expanded graft clones.

This CDR3 comprises 18 residues. Trimming cost V 3 bases and J 9 bases; bases outside gene matches: 11. Germline V gene sequence: CDR1 MDHEN, CDR2 SYDVKM. Unique molecular identifiers were used in preparing the TCRbeta library. TCRdb ran MiXCR on the PCR reads and lists one entry per CDR3 protein. The data hold 17,000 or so distinct CDR3 sequences, with over 10% observed a single time. This receptor was identified in a boy under two years old who had a stem cell transplant for Wiskott-Aldrich syndrome, so the T cells may come from the graft donor. Source: PBMCs, mostly from graft donor cells, taken 180 days after TCRalphabeta/CD19-depleted stem cell transplant. The chain combines TRBV28 with TRBJ2-1, with 16 nucleotides matching TRBD2. In nucleotides, the CDR3 is TGTGCCAGCAGTTTGGGACTAGCGGGAGGGCCGGTTATCACTGAGCAGTTCTTC. It translates to CASSLGLAGGPVITEQFF. Full variable domain (outside the CDR3, taken from reference TRBV28 and TRBJ2-1): DVKVTQSSRYLVKRTGEKVFLECVQDMDHENMFWYRQDPGLGLRLIYFSYDVKMKEKGDIPEGYSVSREKKERFSLILESASTNQTSMYLCASSLGLAGGPVITEQFFGPGTRLTVL.